This TCR beta chain was captured in a study of regulatory T cells in long-lasting Graves disease. Study conclusions and caveats: Thyroid tissue went unexamined; only peripheral blood was analyzed. When disease was persistent, TRBV28, TRBJ1-2 and TRBJ2-5 were the favored segments.

In building TCR beta libraries, iRepertoire HTBI primers were used together with Arm-PCR of CDR3 regions. TCRdb re-derived calls from the multiplex PCR reads in MiXCR, one entry per CDR3 protein. This sample has hundreds of thousands of distinct CDR3 sequences, with under 25% found just once. This clonotype came up a few times. What it binds is not known. Regarding time point: persistent/refractory GD, antithyroid drugs over 5 years with positive TRAb. Preparation of the TCR library used RNA extracted from PBMCs. This CDR3 has 13 residues. Trimming took off 7 bases at V and 8 bases at J, with 17 bases between the two ends.

V is TRBV12-3 or TRBV12-4 and J is TRBJ1-2, with D unclear. The TCR originated in a female donor with Graves disease. The sample was peripheral blood mononuclear cells (PBMCs), taken when the disease was refractory, from a patient treated with antithyroid drugs. Here the CDR3 reads CASNLRRVGGYTF. CDR3 nucleotide sequence: TGTGCCAGCAACCTAAGGAGGGTAGGCGGCTACACCTTC.